This T cell receptor beta chain was obtained from a study of blood T cell repertoires in COVID-19. Germline loops: CDR1 SGHNT, CDR2 YYREEE (reference sequence). This CDR3 has 15 residues. The V end was cut by 0 bases, the J end by 8 bases, with 15 bases between. The assay was immunoSEQ multiplex PCR, and TCRdb's table has in-frame clones only and misses some. The data show about 250,000 clones, with roughly 90% seen just once and 3.5% to 4.5% held by the top ten. The sequence was obtained from a woman aged 25-40 years with acute COVID-19. The sample comprised PBMCs or T cells enriched from blood (not recorded which). This rearrangement joins TRBV5-4 to TRBJ1-3; D is unclear. CDR3 in amino acids: CASSLDPGIRDTIYF. The CDR3 coding sequence is TGTGCCAGCAGCTTGGATCCGGGGATCCGGGACACCATATATTTT.